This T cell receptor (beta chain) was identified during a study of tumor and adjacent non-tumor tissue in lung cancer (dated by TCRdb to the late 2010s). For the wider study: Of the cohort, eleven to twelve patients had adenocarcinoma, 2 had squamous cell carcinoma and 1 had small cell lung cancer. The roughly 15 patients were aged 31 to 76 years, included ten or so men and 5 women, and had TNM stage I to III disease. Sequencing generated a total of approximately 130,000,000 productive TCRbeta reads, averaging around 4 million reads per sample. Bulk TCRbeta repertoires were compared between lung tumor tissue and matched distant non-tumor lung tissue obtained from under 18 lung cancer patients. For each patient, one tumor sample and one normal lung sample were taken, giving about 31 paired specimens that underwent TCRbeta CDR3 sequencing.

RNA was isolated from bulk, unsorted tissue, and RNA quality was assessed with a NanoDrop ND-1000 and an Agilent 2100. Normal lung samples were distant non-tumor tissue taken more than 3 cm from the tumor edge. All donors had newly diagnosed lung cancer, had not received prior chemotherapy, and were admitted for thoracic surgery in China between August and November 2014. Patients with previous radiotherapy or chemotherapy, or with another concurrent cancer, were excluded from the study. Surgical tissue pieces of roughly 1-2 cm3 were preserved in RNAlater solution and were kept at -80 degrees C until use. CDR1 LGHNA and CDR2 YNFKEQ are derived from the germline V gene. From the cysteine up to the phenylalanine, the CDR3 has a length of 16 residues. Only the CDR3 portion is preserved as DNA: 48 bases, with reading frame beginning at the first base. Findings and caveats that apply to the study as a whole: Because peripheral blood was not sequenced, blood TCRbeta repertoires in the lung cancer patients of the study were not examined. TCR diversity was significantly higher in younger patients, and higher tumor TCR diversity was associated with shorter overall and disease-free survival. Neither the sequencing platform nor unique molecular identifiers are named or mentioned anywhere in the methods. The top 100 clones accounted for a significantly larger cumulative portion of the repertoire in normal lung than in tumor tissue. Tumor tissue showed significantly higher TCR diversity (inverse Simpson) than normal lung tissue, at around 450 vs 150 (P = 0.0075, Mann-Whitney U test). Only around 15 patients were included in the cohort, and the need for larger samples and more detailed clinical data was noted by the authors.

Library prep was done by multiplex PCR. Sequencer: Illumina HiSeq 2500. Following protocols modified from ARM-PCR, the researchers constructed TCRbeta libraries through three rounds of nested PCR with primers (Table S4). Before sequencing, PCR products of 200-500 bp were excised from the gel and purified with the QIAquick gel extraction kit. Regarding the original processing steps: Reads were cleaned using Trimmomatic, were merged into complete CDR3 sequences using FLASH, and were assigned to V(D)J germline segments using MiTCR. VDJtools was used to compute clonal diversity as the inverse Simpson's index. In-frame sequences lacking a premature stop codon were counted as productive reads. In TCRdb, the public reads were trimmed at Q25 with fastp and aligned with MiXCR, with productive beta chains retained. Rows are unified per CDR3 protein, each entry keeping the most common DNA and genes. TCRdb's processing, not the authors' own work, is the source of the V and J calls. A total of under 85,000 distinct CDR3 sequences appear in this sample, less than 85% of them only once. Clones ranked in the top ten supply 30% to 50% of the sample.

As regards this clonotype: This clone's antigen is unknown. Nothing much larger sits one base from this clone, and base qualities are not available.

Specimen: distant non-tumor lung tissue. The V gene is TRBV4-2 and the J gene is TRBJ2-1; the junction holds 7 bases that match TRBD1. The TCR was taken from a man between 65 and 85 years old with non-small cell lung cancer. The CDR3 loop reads CVNSQESGGSYNEQFF. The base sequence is TGTGTCAACAGCCAAGAATCAGGGGGATCGTACAATGAGCAGTTCTTC.